What follows describes a single T cell receptor (beta chain). The data belong to a study of blood T cell repertoires in COVID-19. Germline V CDR1 and CDR2: SGDLS, YYNGEE. Trimming cost V 3 bases and J 2 bases, with 20 bases left between them. The CDR3 sequence is 17 residues long. This table comes from immunoSEQ multiplex PCR, and its TCRdb copy is limited to in-frame clones, with some not included. The table includes approximately 120,000 clones, 75% to 90% detected once. The sequence was obtained from a human donor in a cohort sampled during active COVID-19. Source material: peripheral blood. The rearrangement links TRBV9 to TRBJ2-5, with a tentative D call TRBD2 (6 bases). CDR3 sequence: CASSASSVADPQETQYF. The DNA for the CDR3 is TGTGCCAGCAGCGCGAGCTCGGTAGCGGATCCTCAAGAGACCCAGTACTTC.